Sequencing of this TCR beta chain was carried out in a study of response to subunit inactivated influenza vaccine. Study-wide findings and caveats: Only a handful of new T cells, the authors suggested, are recruited with each seasonal influenza vaccination.

Concerning this clonotype itself: The antigen is not known.

Germline trimming cut 4 bases from V and 5 bases from J; bases unmatched to any gene: 11. The CDR3 has 15 amino acids. Per the germline V gene, CDR1 is SGHKS and CDR2 is YYEKEE (reference sequence). From the RT-PCR reads, TCRdb called clonotypes with MiXCR, one entry per CDR3 protein. The sample carries almost 250,000 distinct CDR3 sequences, about 12% recorded once. This rearrangement joins TRBV5-5 to TRBJ2-7, with TRBD1 matching over 8 bases. Sample: non-naive T cells sorted from PBMCs, taken 14 to 15 days before vaccination. The sequence came from a man over 45 who received an inactivated influenza vaccine. The CDR3, as DNA: TGTGCCAGCAGCCTTGGACAGGGTGCCTTCAACGAGCAGTACTTC. It encodes CASSLGQGAFNEQYF.